This T cell receptor (beta chain) was sequenced for a study of cytomegalovirus exposure and HLA in healthy donors. V lost 4 bases to trimming and J lost 3 bases; unmatched junction nucleotides: 6. CDR1 is MNHEY and CDR2 is SVGAGI in the germline V gene. CDR3 length: 15 amino acids. Concerning this clone itself: The antigen is not known.

The study, taken as a whole, reports: A likely sequencing artifact accounted for one observed cluster of highly shared sequence variants.

This PCR relied on a set of 60 Vbeta primers and 13 Jbeta primers. Sequencing was performed with immunoSEQ multiplex PCR; in TCRdb, only in-frame clones are kept and a portion is missing. The profile covers around 130,000 clones, with roughly four fifths appearing a single time and 1.5% to 2% taken by the ten largest. The TCR originated in a middle-aged man in good health and CMV-seronegative. The rearrangement joins TRBV6-5 to TRBJ1-3; 7 positions agree with TRBD1. Sequencing input: PBMCs. The CDR3 is CASSLLDRVGNTIYF. The CDR3 DNA reads TGTGCCAGCAGTTTGCTAGACAGGGTTGGAAACACCATATATTTT.